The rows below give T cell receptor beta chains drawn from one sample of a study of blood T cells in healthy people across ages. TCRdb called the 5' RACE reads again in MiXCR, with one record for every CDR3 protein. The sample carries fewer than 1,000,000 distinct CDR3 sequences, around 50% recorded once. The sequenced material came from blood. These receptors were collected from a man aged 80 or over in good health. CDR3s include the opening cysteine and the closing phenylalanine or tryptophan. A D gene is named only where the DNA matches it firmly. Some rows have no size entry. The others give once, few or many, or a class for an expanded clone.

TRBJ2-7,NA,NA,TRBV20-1,CSATPDGVSYEQYF,TGCAGTGCTACACCGGACGGAGTCTCCTACGAGCAGTACTTC
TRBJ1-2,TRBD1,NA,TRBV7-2,CASTLQGPQNYGYTF,TGTGCCAGCACCTTACAGGGGCCTCAGAACTATGGCTACACCTTC
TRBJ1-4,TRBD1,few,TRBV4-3,CASSAQQGNEKLFF,TGCGCCAGCAGCGCCCAACAGGGGAATGAAAAACTGTTTTTT
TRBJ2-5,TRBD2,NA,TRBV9,CASSVSAGRAEEAQYF,TGTGCCAGCAGCGTATCTGCCGGGAGGGCTGAGGAGGCCCAGTACTTC
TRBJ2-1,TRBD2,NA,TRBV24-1,CATSEASGSVQFF,TGTGCCACCAGTGAAGCCAGCGGGAGTGTGCAGTTCTTC
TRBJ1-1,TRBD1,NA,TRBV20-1,CSSTGGLQTVNTEAFF,TGCAGCTCAACAGGGGGGCTCCAGACTGTGAACACTGAAGCTTTCTTT
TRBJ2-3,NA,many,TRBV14,CASGLVPDTQYF,TGTGCCAGCGGCCTAGTCCCAGATACGCAGTATTTT
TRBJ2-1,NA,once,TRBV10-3,CAISAEGPYNEQFF,TGTGCCATCAGTGCGGAGGGGCCCTACAATGAGCAGTTCTTC
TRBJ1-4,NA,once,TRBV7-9,CASSPWPTGGEKLFF,TGTGCCAGCAGCCCGTGGCCTACAGGAGGTGAAAAACTGTTTTTT
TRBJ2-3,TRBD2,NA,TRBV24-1,CATSDPRLAGGHDTQYF,TGTGCCACCAGTGACCCGAGACTAGCGGGAGGGCACGATACGCAGTATTTT
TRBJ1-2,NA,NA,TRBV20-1,CSARGPGGNAIANYGYTF,TGCAGTGCTAGAGGACCCGGGGGCAACGCGATAGCTAACTATGGCTACACCTTC
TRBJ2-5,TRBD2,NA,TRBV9,CASSVGTRYNEQYF,TGTGCCAGCAGCGTCGGGACTAGGTACAATGAGCAGTACTTC
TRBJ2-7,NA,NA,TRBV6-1,CASMVVLYEQYF,TGTGCCAGCATGGTAGTTCTCTACGAGCAGTACTTC
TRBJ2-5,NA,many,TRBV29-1,CSALPGADQETQYF,TGCAGCGCGCTACCCGGGGCCGACCAAGAGACCCAGTACTTC
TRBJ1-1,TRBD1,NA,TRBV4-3,CASSQEGGDRDEAFF,TGCGCCAGCAGCCAAGAGGGGGGGGACAGGGATGAAGCTTTCTTT
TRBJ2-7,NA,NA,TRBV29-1,CSVGDRRSSYEQYF,TGCAGCGTCGGAGACAGAAGGAGCTCCTACGAGCAGTACTTC
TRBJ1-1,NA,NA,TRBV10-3,CAISDPDISWGEAFF,TGTGCCATCAGTGACCCGGACATTTCGTGGGGTGAAGCTTTCTTT
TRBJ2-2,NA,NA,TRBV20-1,CSARTTLTGELFF,TGCAGTGCTCGGACGACACTGACCGGGGAGCTGTTTTTT
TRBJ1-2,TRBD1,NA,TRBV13,CASSLERQGSYTF,TGTGCCAGCAGCTTAGAACGACAGGGGAGCTACACCTTC
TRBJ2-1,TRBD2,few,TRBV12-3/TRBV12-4,CASTSPRTRSYNEQFF,TGTGCCAGCACTTCCCCCCGGACTAGGTCTTACAATGAGCAGTTCTTC
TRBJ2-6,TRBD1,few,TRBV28,CASSDRVTSGANVLTF,TGTGCCAGCAGTGACAGGGTGACCTCTGGGGCCAACGTCCTGACTTTC
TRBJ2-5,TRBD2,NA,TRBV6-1,CASSTILAGQETQYF,TGTGCCAGCAGTACTATACTAGCGGGCCAAGAGACCCAGTACTTC
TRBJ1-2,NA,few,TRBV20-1,CSARHRVLGGVGYTF,TGCAGTGCTAGGCACAGGGTACTTGGTGGAGTTGGCTACACCTTC
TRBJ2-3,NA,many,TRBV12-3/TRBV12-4,CASSSQGLDTDTQYF,TGTGCCAGCAGCTCACAGGGTCTCGACACAGATACGCAGTATTTT
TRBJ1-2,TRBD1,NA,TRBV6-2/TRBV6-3,CASRETGGVFGYTF,TGTGCCAGCAGAGAGACAGGGGGCGTTTTTGGCTACACCTTC
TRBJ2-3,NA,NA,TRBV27,CASSLLQYSTDTQYF,TGTGCCAGCAGTTTATTGCAGTATAGCACAGATACGCAGTATTTT
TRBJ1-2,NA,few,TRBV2,CASSDERSYGYTF,TGTGCCAGCAGTGATGAACGGTCCTATGGCTACACCTTC
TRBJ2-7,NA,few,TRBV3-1,CASSQEEGAYEQYF,TGTGCCAGCAGCCAAGAGGAGGGAGCCTACGAGCAGTACTTC
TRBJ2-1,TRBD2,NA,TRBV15,CATGTSGRDSYNEQFF,TGTGCCACCGGGACTAGCGGGAGAGATTCCTACAATGAGCAGTTCTTC
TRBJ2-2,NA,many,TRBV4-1,CASSQERAGATMSGELFF,TGCGCCAGCAGCCAAGAGCGGGCGGGGGCGACGATGTCCGGGGAGCTGTTTTTT
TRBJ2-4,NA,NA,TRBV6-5,CASSWATLMYF,TGTGCCAGCAGTTGGGCCACCCTCATGTACTTC